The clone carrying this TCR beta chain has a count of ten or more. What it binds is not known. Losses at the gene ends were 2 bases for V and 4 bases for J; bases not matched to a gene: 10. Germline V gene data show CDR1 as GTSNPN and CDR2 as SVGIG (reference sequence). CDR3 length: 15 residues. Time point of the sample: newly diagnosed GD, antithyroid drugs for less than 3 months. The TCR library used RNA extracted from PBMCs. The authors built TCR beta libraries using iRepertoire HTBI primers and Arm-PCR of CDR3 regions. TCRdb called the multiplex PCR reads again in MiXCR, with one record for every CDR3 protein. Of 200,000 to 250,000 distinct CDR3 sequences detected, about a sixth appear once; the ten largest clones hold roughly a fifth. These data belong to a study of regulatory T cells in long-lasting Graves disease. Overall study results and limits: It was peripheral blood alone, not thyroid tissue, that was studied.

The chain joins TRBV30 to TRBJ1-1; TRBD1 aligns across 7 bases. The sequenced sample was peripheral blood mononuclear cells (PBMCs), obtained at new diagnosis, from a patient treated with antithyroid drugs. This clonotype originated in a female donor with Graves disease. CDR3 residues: CAWSHTGQFLTEAFF. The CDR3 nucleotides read TGTGCCTGGAGTCACACGGGACAGTTCCTCACTGAAGCTTTCTTT.